The present entry profiles one T cell receptor beta chain with its context. Its specificity is unknown. The sample originates from a study of cytomegalovirus exposure and HLA in healthy donors. Background on the study: Researchers found that roughly 81% of some 400 genotyped donors fell within the Caucasian-associated ancestry cluster.

Germline CDR1 reads SGHVS; CDR2 reads FQNEAQ. The junction had 5 bases not matched to a gene; V was cut back by 4 bases and J by 2 bases. This CDR3 is 16 amino acids long. In the PCR, 60 Vbeta and 13 Jbeta primers were used. TCRdb's copy holds only in-frame clones and misses some; the assay was immunoSEQ multiplex PCR. The profile covers 100,000 to 150,000 clones, with approximately 80% appearing a single time and approximately 4.2% taken by the ten largest. Study results and caveats: Accurate predictions that matched the HLA-A and HLA-B alleles of most subjects were reportedly made from TCR beta sequences. Most TCR sequences were rare, but some public TCRs occurred in many donors. Across all donors, roughly uniform sequencing depth was an assumption of the presence/absence analyses.

The TCR sequence derives from a male donor in good health and CMV-seropositive. This sequence joins TRBV7-8 and TRBJ2-1; TRBD2 aligns across 10 bases. Sequencing input: PBMCs. CDR3 in DNA: TGTGCCAGCAGCTCCCCGGGGACTAGCGCCTACAATGAGCAGTTCTTC. This translates into CASSSPGTSAYNEQFF.